The rows below give T cell receptor beta chains drawn from one sample of a study of T cell responses to AZD1222 COVID-19 vaccine. Clones were read by immunoSEQ multiplex PCR, and TCRdb kept only the in-frame ones, dropping some. The sample yields over 20,000 clones, about 88% seen once. This material consisted of peripheral blood, taken 28 days after the second AZD1222 dose. These receptors all stem from an adult who received the AZD1222 COVID-19 vaccine. CDR3s include the opening cysteine and the closing phenylalanine or tryptophan. Fields, in order: clone size, V gene, J gene, D gene, CDR3 protein, CDR3 DNA. The D gene is left open where the match is weak. Clone size appears in some rows only: once, few, many, or a class for an expanded clone.

clone size: .; V gene: TRBV6-2/TRBV6-3; J gene: TRBJ1-1; D gene: TRBD1; CDR3 protein: CASSGTGLNTEAFF; CDR3 DNA: TGTGCCAGCAGCGGGACAGGGTTGAACACTGAAGCTTTCTTT
clone size: .; V gene: TRBV29-1; J gene: TRBJ2-2; D gene: .; CDR3 protein: CSARGTANTGELFF; CDR3 DNA: TGCAGCGCCCGGGGGACAGCGAACACCGGGGAGCTGTTTTTT
clone size: .; V gene: TRBV6-5; J gene: TRBJ1-5; D gene: TRBD1; CDR3 protein: CASEQGINQPQHF; CDR3 DNA: TGTGCCAGTGAACAGGGGATCAATCAGCCCCAGCATTTT
clone size: .; V gene: TRBV7-8; J gene: TRBJ1-1; D gene: .; CDR3 protein: CASSPAGFVGTEAFF; CDR3 DNA: TGTGCCAGCAGCCCCGCGGGTTTCGTGGGCACTGAAGCTTTCTTT
clone size: .; V gene: TRBV28; J gene: TRBJ1-2; D gene: .; CDR3 protein: CASRRTTNYGYTF; CDR3 DNA: TGTGCCAGCAGGCGGACGACTAACTATGGCTACACCTTC
clone size: .; V gene: TRBV29-1; J gene: TRBJ2-7; D gene: .; CDR3 protein: CSVWQGGSYEQYF; CDR3 DNA: TGCAGCGTGTGGCAGGGGGGCTCCTACGAGCAGTACTTC
clone size: few; V gene: TRBV2; J gene: TRBJ2-2; D gene: .; CDR3 protein: CASQGLANTGELFF; CDR3 DNA: TGTGCCAGCCAGGGGCTTGCTAACACCGGGGAGCTGTTTTTT
clone size: .; V gene: TRBV7-7; J gene: TRBJ2-2; D gene: TRBD2; CDR3 protein: CASSSGLGKTGELFF; CDR3 DNA: TGTGCCAGCAGTTCGGGACTAGGCAAAACCGGGGAGCTGTTTTTT
clone size: .; V gene: TRBV7-2; J gene: TRBJ2-7; D gene: .; CDR3 protein: CASSFSIAYEQYF; CDR3 DNA: TGTGCCAGCAGCTTTTCCATAGCCTACGAGCAGTACTTC
clone size: .; V gene: TRBV9; J gene: TRBJ2-1; D gene: TRBD2; CDR3 protein: CASSDLAGGSYNEQFF; CDR3 DNA: TGTGCCAGCAGCGACCTAGCGGGGGGCTCCTACAATGAGCAGTTCTTC
clone size: .; V gene: TRBV7-2; J gene: TRBJ2-1; D gene: .; CDR3 protein: CASTEPERNNEQFF; CDR3 DNA: TGTGCCAGCACCGAACCTGAGCGGAACAATGAGCAGTTCTTC
clone size: once; V gene: TRBV5-4; J gene: TRBJ1-1; D gene: TRBD1; CDR3 protein: CASSGTGGWTEAFF; CDR3 DNA: TGTGCCAGCAGCGGGACAGGGGGCTGGACTGAAGCTTTCTTT
clone size: .; V gene: TRBV10-1; J gene: TRBJ2-6; D gene: .; CDR3 protein: CARQGTGANVLTF; CDR3 DNA: TGCGCCAGACAGGGCACAGGGGCCAACGTCCTGACTTTC
clone size: .; V gene: TRBV11-2; J gene: TRBJ2-7; D gene: .; CDR3 protein: CASSFQAITTYEQYF; CDR3 DNA: TGTGCCAGCAGCTTCCAGGCCATAACAACCTACGAGCAGTACTTC
clone size: .; V gene: TRBV25-1; J gene: TRBJ1-2; D gene: .; CDR3 protein: CASSDGASYGYTF; CDR3 DNA: TGTGCCAGCAGTGATGGGGCCAGCTATGGCTACACCTTC
clone size: few; V gene: TRBV18; J gene: TRBJ1-2; D gene: .; CDR3 protein: CASSPPSRANYGYTF; CDR3 DNA: TGTGCCAGCTCACCACCGTCCAGAGCTAACTATGGCTACACCTTC
clone size: .; V gene: TRBV7-2; J gene: TRBJ2-3; D gene: .; CDR3 protein: CASSPSTGKDTQYF; CDR3 DNA: TGTGCCAGCAGCCCCTCCACCGGGAAAGATACGCAGTATTTT
clone size: few; V gene: TRBV5-8; J gene: TRBJ1-1; D gene: .; CDR3 protein: CASSLYLTGGVTEAFF; CDR3 DNA: TGTGCCAGCAGCTTGTACTTAACGGGAGGGGTCACTGAAGCTTTCTTT
clone size: .; V gene: TRBV5-6; J gene: TRBJ2-7; D gene: .; CDR3 protein: CASSDFPGTVYEQYF; CDR3 DNA: TGTGCCAGCAGCGACTTCCCCGGGACGGTCTACGAGCAGTACTTC
clone size: .; V gene: TRBV9; J gene: TRBJ2-2; D gene: .; CDR3 protein: CASQNGGNTGELFF; CDR3 DNA: TGTGCCAGTCAAAACGGGGGGAACACCGGGGAGCTGTTTTTT
clone size: few; V gene: TRBV18; J gene: TRBJ1-2; D gene: .; CDR3 protein: CASSPRQLLGYTF; CDR3 DNA: TGTGCCAGCTCACCACGACAGCTTCTTGGCTACACCTTC
clone size: .; V gene: TRBV6-1; J gene: TRBJ1-5; D gene: .; CDR3 protein: CPLGPGNQPQHF; CDR3 DNA: TGTCCCTTAGGACCGGGCAATCAGCCCCAGCATTTT
clone size: .; V gene: TRBV7-6; J gene: TRBJ1-2; D gene: .; CDR3 protein: CASSGQPGDGYTF; CDR3 DNA: TGTGCCAGCAGCGGACAGCCCGGGGACGGCTACACCTTC
clone size: .; V gene: TRBV5-5; J gene: TRBJ2-7; D gene: .; CDR3 protein: CASIKGGVAYEQYF; CDR3 DNA: TGTGCCAGCATCAAGGGGGGGGTTGCCTACGAGCAGTACTTC
clone size: .; V gene: TRBV11-2; J gene: TRBJ2-5; D gene: .; CDR3 protein: CASSATRSETQYF; CDR3 DNA: TGTGCCAGCAGCGCGACACGTTCGGAGACCCAGTACTTC
clone size: .; V gene: TRBV3-1/TRBV3-2; J gene: TRBJ2-7; D gene: TRBD1; CDR3 protein: CASSQATGWSEQYF; CDR3 DNA: TGTGCCAGCAGCCAAGCGACAGGGTGGAGCGAGCAGTACTTC
clone size: .; V gene: TRBV9; J gene: TRBJ2-1; D gene: TRBD2; CDR3 protein: CASSGLTSAVNNEQFF; CDR3 DNA: TGTGCCAGCAGCGGATTAACTAGCGCAGTAAACAATGAGCAGTTCTTC
clone size: few; V gene: TRBV28; J gene: TRBJ2-1; D gene: .; CDR3 protein: CASSSGRRLFF; CDR3 DNA: TGTGCCAGCAGTTCGGGACGCCGACTGTTCTTC
clone size: .; V gene: TRBV3-1/TRBV3-2; J gene: TRBJ1-2; D gene: .; CDR3 protein: CASGDSGYGYTF; CDR3 DNA: TGTGCCAGCGGGGACTCGGGCTATGGCTACACCTTC
clone size: few; V gene: TRBV7-6; J gene: TRBJ1-3; D gene: .; CDR3 protein: CASSLDPRGSGNTIYF; CDR3 DNA: TGTGCCAGCAGCTTAGACCCCAGGGGCTCTGGAAACACCATATATTTT
clone size: .; V gene: TRBV9; J gene: TRBJ1-2; D gene: .; CDR3 protein: CASSARAQNYGYTF; CDR3 DNA: TGTGCCAGCAGCGCTAGGGCACAGAACTATGGCTACACCTTC
clone size: .; V gene: TRBV7-2; J gene: TRBJ1-6; D gene: TRBD1; CDR3 protein: CASSLRDSYNSPLHF; CDR3 DNA: TGTGCCAGCAGCTTACGGGACAGCTATAATTCACCCCTCCACTTT
clone size: .; V gene: TRBV7-9; J gene: TRBJ2-3; D gene: .; CDR3 protein: CASSPGTPPDTQYF; CDR3 DNA: TGTGCCAGCAGCCCCGGGACCCCCCCAGATACGCAGTATTTT
clone size: .; V gene: TRBV4-3; J gene: TRBJ2-5; D gene: .; CDR3 protein: CASSPRIQETQYF; CDR3 DNA: TGCGCCAGCAGCCCCCGTATCCAAGAGACCCAGTACTTC
clone size: .; V gene: TRBV28; J gene: TRBJ2-5; D gene: .; CDR3 protein: CASSLVRSVQETQYF; CDR3 DNA: TGTGCCAGCAGTTTGGTAAGGTCGGTCCAAGAGACCCAGTACTTC
clone size: .; V gene: TRBV3-1/TRBV3-2; J gene: TRBJ2-3; D gene: TRBD2; CDR3 protein: CASSSWVAGYTDTQYF; CDR3 DNA: TGTGCCAGCAGCTCCTGGGTAGCGGGGTACACAGATACGCAGTATTTT
clone size: few; V gene: TRBV19; J gene: TRBJ2-5; D gene: .; CDR3 protein: CASSIGSAGAWTQYF; CDR3 DNA: TGTGCCAGTAGTATTGGATCGGCGGGGGCTTGGACCCAGTACTTC
clone size: .; V gene: TRBV6-5; J gene: TRBJ1-2; D gene: .; CDR3 protein: CASSLDNFASGYTF; CDR3 DNA: TGTGCCAGCAGTCTCGACAATTTCGCTAGTGGCTACACCTTC
clone size: .; V gene: TRBV20-1; J gene: TRBJ2-1; D gene: .; CDR3 protein: CSAEQRAQFF; CDR3 DNA: TGCAGTGCCGAGCAGAGGGCTCAGTTCTTC
clone size: .; V gene: TRBV5-1; J gene: TRBJ1-2; D gene: .; CDR3 protein: CASSLGPIGVLSGYTF; CDR3 DNA: TGCGCCAGCAGCTTAGGGCCGATCGGTGTACTAAGCGGCTACACCTTC
clone size: .; V gene: TRBV2; J gene: TRBJ2-2; D gene: .; CDR3 protein: CASSDSPRARELFF; CDR3 DNA: TGTGCCAGCAGTGATAGTCCCAGGGCCAGGGAGCTGTTTTTT
clone size: .; V gene: TRBV3-1/TRBV3-2; J gene: TRBJ1-1; D gene: .; CDR3 protein: CASSQGTRSGNTEAFF; CDR3 DNA: TGTGCCAGCAGCCAAGGGACAAGGTCGGGGAACACTGAAGCTTTCTTT
clone size: .; V gene: TRBV7-2; J gene: TRBJ2-5; D gene: TRBD2; CDR3 protein: CASSPRASGVETQYF; CDR3 DNA: TGTGCCAGCAGCCCGAGAGCTAGCGGGGTCGAGACCCAGTACTTC
clone size: .; V gene: TRBV13; J gene: TRBJ1-1; D gene: .; CDR3 protein: CTSSLAEGRDTEAFF; CDR3 DNA: TGTACCAGCAGCTTGGCCGAGGGCCGGGACACTGAAGCTTTCTTT
clone size: once; V gene: TRBV9; J gene: TRBJ1-1; D gene: .; CDR3 protein: CASSGSSRVGNTEAFF; CDR3 DNA: TGTGCCAGCAGCGGATCATCCAGGGTGGGGAACACTGAAGCTTTCTTT
clone size: .; V gene: TRBV19; J gene: TRBJ2-3; D gene: TRBD1; CDR3 protein: CASSIRGTGLADTQYF; CDR3 DNA: TGTGCCAGTAGTATACGTGGGACAGGGTTGGCAGATACGCAGTATTTT
clone size: few; V gene: TRBV10-3; J gene: TRBJ2-3; D gene: TRBD2; CDR3 protein: CAISEFGLAGGSTDTQYF; CDR3 DNA: TGTGCCATCAGTGAATTCGGTCTAGCGGGGGGAAGCACAGATACGCAGTATTTT
clone size: .; V gene: TRBV3-1/TRBV3-2; J gene: TRBJ2-7; D gene: TRBD1; CDR3 protein: CASSRGGQGAYEQYF; CDR3 DNA: TGTGCCAGCAGCCGAGGAGGACAGGGGGCCTACGAGCAGTACTTC
clone size: .; V gene: TRBV5-4; J gene: TRBJ2-3; D gene: .; CDR3 protein: CASSRGGSTSTDTQYF; CDR3 DNA: TGTGCCAGCAGCAGGGGGGGGAGCACTAGCACAGATACGCAGTATTTT
clone size: .; V gene: TRBV19; J gene: TRBJ2-2; D gene: .; CDR3 protein: CASHGQTNTGELFF; CDR3 DNA: TGTGCCAGTCATGGACAGACTAACACCGGGGAGCTGTTTTTT
clone size: .; V gene: TRBV5-1; J gene: TRBJ1-2; D gene: TRBD1; CDR3 protein: CASSLEGQGRSYTF; CDR3 DNA: TGCGCCAGCAGCTTGGAGGGACAGGGGAGGAGCTACACCTTC
clone size: .; V gene: TRBV28; J gene: TRBJ2-7; D gene: TRBD2; CDR3 protein: CASSFFSGGFEQYF; CDR3 DNA: TGTGCCAGCAGTTTTTTTAGCGGGGGTTTCGAGCAGTACTTC
clone size: .; V gene: TRBV27; J gene: TRBJ1-1; D gene: .; CDR3 protein: CASSRDQTGGDTEAFF; CDR3 DNA: TGTGCCAGCAGTCGAGACCAGACAGGAGGCGACACTGAAGCTTTCTTT
clone size: .; V gene: TRBV29-1; J gene: TRBJ1-1; D gene: TRBD1; CDR3 protein: CSGDRVGTEAFF; CDR3 DNA: TGCAGCGGGGACAGGGTCGGTACTGAAGCTTTCTTT
clone size: .; V gene: TRBV9; J gene: TRBJ1-6; D gene: .; CDR3 protein: CASSVSDSNSPLHF; CDR3 DNA: TGTGCCAGCAGCGTGAGTGACAGTAATTCACCCCTCCACTTT
clone size: once; V gene: TRBV19; J gene: TRBJ1-1; D gene: TRBD1; CDR3 protein: CASSKGQALAEAFF; CDR3 DNA: TGTGCCAGTAGTAAGGGACAGGCGCTCGCTGAAGCTTTCTTT
clone size: .; V gene: TRBV4-1; J gene: TRBJ2-6; D gene: .; CDR3 protein: CASSQEPVSSGANVLTF; CDR3 DNA: TGCGCCAGCAGCCAAGAGCCGGTAAGCTCTGGGGCCAACGTCCTGACTTTC